These 16 T cell receptor beta chains share one sample of origin, sequenced in a study of blood T cells in healthy people across ages. With a J-beta primer mix and a sample-barcoded 5' primer, a second PCR ran about 7 to 12 cycles. TCRdb fed the 5' RACE reads into MiXCR, producing one record per CDR3 protein. The profile shows about 970,000 distinct CDR3 sequences, roughly 50% of them singletons. Sequences were obtained from blood. These receptors came from a woman aged 60-75 years in good health.

This clonotype has more than one count but fewer than ten. A much larger clone sits a single nucleotide away, making a read error possible. V and J are TRBV7-9 and TRBJ2-7; unclear D gene. This CDR3 comprises 10 residues. Per the germline V gene, CDR1 is SEHNR and CDR2 is FQNEAQ (reference sequence). V was cut by 8 bases and J by 3 bases, with 5 bases left in between. CDR3 residues: CASGHYEQYF. The CDR3 nucleotides are TGTGCCAGCGGCCACTACGAGCAGTACTTC.

There are a few counts of this clonotype. The V gene is TRBV9, the J gene TRBJ2-5, with D tentatively TRBD2 (6 bases). With 0 bases removed from V and 2 bases from J, the gap between germline ends came to 8 bases. The length of the CDR3 is 14 residues. Germline V CDR1 and CDR2: SGDLS, YYNGEE. DNA for the CDR3: TGTGCCAGCAGCGTAGGGGAGGCTCAAGAGACCCAGTACTTC. Residues: CASSVGEAQETQYF.

This clonotype was detected only a few times. The rearrangement joins TRBV7-2 to TRBJ2-7; 7 nucleotides match TRBD2. The CDR3 is 15 residues long. The V and J ends lost 3 bases and 3 bases, in that order; junction bases with no gene match: 8. The germline V gene encodes CDR1 SGHTA and CDR2 FQGNSA. CDR3 loop: CASSLVLAADYEQYF. CDR3 DNA sequence: TGTGCCAGCAGCTTGGTCCTAGCGGCTGACTACGAGCAGTACTTC.

This chain connects TRBV10-3 to TRBJ1-6; D gene unclear. With 5 bases removed from V and 7 bases from J, the gap between germline ends came to 6 bases. Germline V gene sequence: CDR1 ENHRY, CDR2 SYGVKD. The CDR3 runs 12 residues. The CDR3 spells CAISRGNSPLHF. The DNA for the CDR3 is TGTGCCATCAGTCGGGGAAATTCACCCCTCCACTTT.

In DNA form, the CDR3 reads TGCAGTGCTACCTTGGTAGATACGCAGTATTTT. Protein sequence: CSATLVDTQYF. The chain carries TRBV20-1 and TRBJ2-3; D remains unclear. The CDR3 is made up of 11 amino acids. In germline, CDR1 is DFQATT, CDR2 SNEGSKA (reference sequence). The V gene lost 4 bases and the J gene lost 5 bases, with 7 bases spanning the gap.

The chain recombines TRBV28 with TRBJ1-2, with D possibly being TRBD1 (6 bases). V was cut by 8 bases and J by 2 bases, with 12 bases left in between. Germline assignment: CDR1 MDHEN and CDR2 SYDVKM. The CDR3 contains 13 residues. CDR3 sequence: CASEGGLNYGYTF. The CDR3 DNA is TGTGCCAGCGAAGGGGGTCTGAACTATGGCTACACCTTC.

This clonotype was counted between two and nine times. This chain links TRBV6-5 with TRBJ2-5, with D unresolved. The ends were cut back, 0 bases at V and 5 bases at J, with 7 bases in the middle. The CDR3 extends over 13 amino acids. Germline-derived CDR1 and CDR2 are MNHEY and SVGAGI. DNA of the CDR3: TGTGCCAGCAGTTACTCTCAGTTGGAGACCCAGTACTTC. Protein sequence: CASSYSQLETQYF.

This clonotype occurred a few times. The gene calls are TRBV5-1 and TRBJ2-5; 9 nucleotides line up with TRBD2. Germline CDR1 is SGHRS and CDR2 is YFSETQ. The CDR3 has 15 amino acids. V lost 2 bases, J lost 4 bases, and 6 bases stayed unmatched. CDR3 region: CASSFSGRLGETQYF. The DNA of the CDR3 is TGCGCCAGCAGCTTTAGCGGGAGATTGGGAGAGACCCAGTACTTC. Looking up the rest from reference TRBV5-1 and TRBJ2-5 gives the full variable domain: KAGVTQTPRYLIKTRGQQVTLSCSPISGHRSVSWYQQTPGQGLQFLFEYFSETQRNKGNFPGRFSGRQFSNSRSEMNVSTLELGDSALYLCASSFSGRLGETQYFGPGTRLLVL.

The genes are TRBV7-2 and TRBJ2-7; D not resolved. This CDR3 has 14 residues. Germline V gene data show CDR1 as SGHTA and CDR2 as FQGNSA. Between the trimmed V and J ends, which lost 0 bases and 2 bases, there was a span of 8 bases. As DNA, the CDR3 is TGTGCCAGCAGCTTAGCGGGGATGACCTACGAGCAGTACTTC. This translates into CASSLAGMTYEQYF.

This clonotype came up a few times. The chain joins TRBV12-3 or TRBV12-4 to TRBJ2-1; tentatively, D is TRBD1 or TRBD2 (5 bases each). V shed 9 bases and J shed 7 bases, with 19 bases lying between them. The CDR3 consists of 14 residues. DNA for the CDR3: TGTGCCAGTCAACCGGGACGGGTTTTTAATGAGCAGTTCTTC. It is translated as CASQPGRVFNEQFF.

This clonotype was picked up a small number of times. This rearrangement joins TRBV10-3 to TRBJ2-5; no clear D. This CDR3 has 12 residues. Germline V CDR1 and CDR2: ENHRY, SYGVKD. Deletions cut 2 bases from V and 3 bases from J, with 4 bases between. CDR3 DNA: TGTGCCATCAGTGAGGGAGAAGAGACCCAGTACTTC. Residues: CAISEGEETQYF.

The chain carries TRBV7-2 and TRBJ2-4; 7 bases fit TRBD2. V lost 5 bases, J lost 0 bases, and 10 bases stayed unmatched. The CDR3 is made up of 17 amino acids. CDR1 is SGHTA, CDR2 FQGNSA, per germline. As DNA, the CDR3 is TGTGCCAGCAGCGTCAGGGCGGGGGACCTAGCCAAAAACATTCAGTACTTC. It specifies CASSVRAGDLAKNIQYF.

Regarding this clonotype: The missing conserved phenylalanine or tryptophan at the end of this CDR3 makes a read error likely. The CDR3 loop is CASSLQGQPQHS. CDR3 coding DNA: TGTGCCAGCAGCTTACAGGGTCAGCCCCAGCATTCT. The chain carries TRBV7-2 and TRBJ1-5, with D perhaps TRBD1 (5 bases). Trimming took off 2 bases at V and 6 bases at J, with 5 bases between the two ends. The CDR3 loop spans 12 amino acids. The germline CDR1 and CDR2 sequences are SGHTA and FQGNSA.

This chain connects TRBV16 to TRBJ2-1; 9 bases are shared with TRBD2. The length of the CDR3 is 17 residues. The ends lost 0 bases at V and 4 bases at J; junction bases unmatched: 7. Germline values: CDR1 KGHSY, CDR2 FQNENV. The DNA of the CDR3 is TGTGCCAGCAGCCAATCTCCCCCTAGCGGGACATACAATGAGCAGTTCTTC. The encoded protein is CASSQSPPSGTYNEQFF.

The chain employs TRBV4-2 and TRBJ2-4; 9 bases map to TRBD2. With the DNA end fitting TRBJ2-7 better, the J assignment may be wrong. The CDR3 is 15 residues long. Looked up from germline, CDR1 is LGHNA and CDR2 is YNFKEQ. The chain's CDR3 is CASSQEPSGTYEQYF. The CDR3 DNA follows: TGTGCCAGCAGCCAAGAGCCTAGCGGGACCTACGAGCAGTACTTC.

The chain couples TRBV5-1 to TRBJ2-1; D remains ambiguous. The end of the DNA fits TRBJ2-7 better, so the J call may be wrong. Germline CDR1 and CDR2: SGHRS and YFSETQ. There are 15 residues in the CDR3. The CDR3 is CASSESSNIYNEQYF. CDR3 nucleotides: TGCGCCAGCAGCGAGTCGTCAAATATCTACAATGAGCAGTACTTC.